These 30 T cell receptor beta chains originate from one sample sequenced in a study of CD8 T cells in Susac syndrome. Reverse transcription of about 0.45 to 1 ug RNA used random hexamers. Via MiXCR, TCRdb re-called the immunoSEQ multiplex PCR reads, giving one row per CDR3 protein. The table has 200,000 to 250,000 distinct CDR3 sequences, 95% seen once. Sequencing was performed on CD4+ T cells from PBMCs. These receptors were obtained from a human donor with multiple sclerosis.

This sequence joins TRBV24-1 and TRBJ2-5; possible D gene TRBD2, 5 bases. Germline lookup yields CDR1 KGHDR and CDR2 SFDVKD. The ends were cut back, 3 bases at V and 5 bases at J, with 12 bases in the middle. The CDR3 covers 14 residues. The CDR3 DNA follows: TGTGCCACCAGTGATCCGTCGGGGTCGGAGACCCAGTACTTC. This gives the protein CATSDPSGSETQYF.

The count of this clonotype is one. The chain couples TRBV12-3 or TRBV12-4 to TRBJ1-1; the D gene is possibly TRBD1 (6 bases). This CDR3 spans 14 amino acids. Trimming removed 6 bases from V and 5 bases from J, with 16 bases in between. The CDR3 spells CASRDTGRATEAFF. The CDR3 nucleotides are TGTGCCAGCAGAGATACAGGGAGGGCGACTGAAGCTTTCTTT.

The CDR3 coding sequence is TGTGCCAGCAGTTACCGAACAGCCACCTACGAGCAGTACGTC. The encoded protein is CASSYRTATYEQYV. The rearrangement uses TRBV6-5 and TRBJ2-7; no definite D call. This CDR3 has 14 amino acids. Trimming shortened V by 2 bases and J by 2 bases, and 10 bases separated the two germline ends. Per the germline V gene, CDR1 is MNHEY and CDR2 is SVGAGI.

The rearrangement joins TRBV9 to TRBJ2-3, with 7 nucleotides matching TRBD2. Trimming cost V 6 bases and J 5 bases; bases outside gene matches: 9. Germline loops: CDR1 SGDLS, CDR2 YYNGEE. The CDR3 spans 14 residues. This CDR3 is CASIRGVVGDTQYF. CDR3 DNA sequence: TGTGCCAGCATCCGGGGGGTCGTCGGAGATACGCAGTATTTT.

This rearrangement joins TRBV2 to TRBJ1-5; 7 bases match TRBD1. This CDR3 has 15 amino acids. V lost 6 bases, J lost 2 bases, and 7 bases stayed unmatched. CDR1 and CDR2 (germline): SNHLY, FYNNEI. The CDR3 loop is CASRATGIGNQPQHF. DNA for the CDR3: TGTGCCAGCAGGGCGACAGGGATCGGCAATCAGCCCCAGCATTTT. The full variable domain, rest sourced from reference TRBV2 and TRBJ1-5, is EPEVTQTPSHQVTQMGQEVILRCVPISNHLYFYWYRQILGQKVEFLVSFYNNEISEKSEIFDDQFSVERPDGSNFTLKIRSTKLEDSAMYFCASRATGIGNQPQHFGDGTRLSIL.

This chain uses TRBV29-1 with TRBJ1-2, with D maybe TRBD1 (6 bases). The CDR3 is 14 amino acids. Germline V gene data show CDR1 as SQVTM and CDR2 as ANQGSEA. Trimming left V 3 bases short and J 4 bases short, with 15 bases between. The CDR3 loop is CSVEEGGGRYGYTF. Written as DNA, the CDR3 is TGCAGCGTTGAGGAGGGAGGGGGACGCTATGGCTACACCTTC.

The J gene is TRBJ1-2, the V gene TRBV4-2, with a weak D call TRBD1 (6 bases). CDR3 size: 15 residues. From germline, CDR1 is LGHNA and CDR2 YNFKEQ. The V gene lost 1 base and the J gene lost 3 bases, with 12 bases spanning the gap. The CDR3 coding sequence is TGTGCCAGCAGCCAAGTGGGGGCAGGTGACTATGGCTACACCTTC. Amino acid sequence: CASSQVGAGDYGYTF.

The chain carries TRBV2 and TRBJ2-1, with 7 bases identical to TRBD2. This CDR3 is 12 amino acids long. V lost 8 bases, J lost 7 bases, and 5 bases stayed unmatched. Germline CDR1 and CDR2: SNHLY and FYNNEI. This chain's CDR3 is CASRGEGNEQFF. The CDR3 bases are TGTGCCAGCCGGGGGGAGGGGAATGAGCAGTTCTTC.

The CDR3 region is CASSYGQTGSRTQYF. DNA for the CDR3: TGTGCCAGCAGCTATGGACAGACTGGCTCGCGGACCCAGTACTTC. This chain uses TRBV7-2 with TRBJ2-5, with a tentative D call TRBD1 (6 bases). The germline CDR1 and CDR2 sequences are SGHTA and FQGNSA. CDR3 length: 15 residues. Trimming cost V 4 bases and J 7 bases, with 19 bases left between them. Looking up the rest from reference TRBV7-2 and TRBJ2-5 gives the full variable domain: GAGVSQSPSNKVTEKGKDVELRCDPISGHTALYWYRQSLGQGLEFLIYFQGNSAPDKSGLPSDRFSAERTGGSVSTLTIQRTQQEDSAVYLCASSYGQTGSRTQYFGPGTRLLVL.

The J gene is TRBJ1-1, the V gene TRBV25-1; D might be TRBD1 (6 bases). Deletions cut 2 bases from V and 1 base from J, with 11 bases between. This CDR3 has 15 amino acids. CDR1 MGHDK and CDR2 SYGVNS come from the germline V gene. CDR3 nucleotide sequence: TGTGCCAGCAGTGAAGCGGGGGCGGGGAACACTGAAGCTTTCTTT. The encoded protein is CASSEAGAGNTEAFF.

The rearrangement joins TRBV9 to TRBJ2-2; D remains ambiguous. CDR1 and CDR2 (germline): SGDLS, YYNGEE. This CDR3 has 14 amino acids. V gave up 0 bases and J gave up 4 bases, with 7 bases separating them. The CDR3 loop reads CASSVDGATGELFF. DNA of the CDR3: TGTGCCAGCAGCGTAGATGGCGCCACCGGGGAGCTGTTTTTT.

For the CDR3, the DNA is TGTGCCAGCAGTTACTCGGGGCTCAACCAGGGTTCGGGCTACACCTTC. Its translation: CASSYSGLNQGSGYTF. The J gene is TRBJ1-2, the V gene TRBV6-5, with D possibly TRBD1 on 5 matching bases. V lost 0 bases and J lost 8, with 19 bases in between. Germline V gene data show CDR1 as MNHEY and CDR2 as SVGAGI. CDR3 size: 16 residues.

This chain uses TRBV30 with TRBJ2-4; D not certain. From germline, CDR1 is GTSNPN and CDR2 SVGIG (reference sequence). V gave up 5 bases and J gave up 11 bases, with 16 bases separating them. This CDR3 region has 12 residues. The CDR3 sequence: CAWGDITLVQYF. CDR3 DNA: TGTGCCTGGGGTGATATAACCCTGGTTCAGTACTTC.

This rearrangement joins TRBV5-1 to TRBJ1-6; D is ambiguous. V dropped 4 bases and J dropped 0 bases, with 8 bases sitting between them. CDR1 and CDR2 from the germline V gene are SGHRS and YFSETQ. This CDR3 has 15 amino acids. This CDR3 is CASSTESSYNSPLHF. CDR3 bases: TGCGCCAGCAGCACGGAGAGCTCCTATAATTCACCCCTCCACTTT. The entire variable domain, with the rest obtained from reference TRBV5-1 and TRBJ1-6, is as follows: KAGVTQTPRYLIKTRGQQVTLSCSPISGHRSVSWYQQTPGQGLQFLFEYFSETQRNKGNFPGRFSGRQFSNSRSEMNVSTLELGDSALYLCASSTESSYNSPLHFGNGTRLTVT.

The rearrangement uses TRBV29-1 and TRBJ2-1; D is ambiguous. Deletions cut 0 bases from V and 4 bases from J, with 10 bases between. CDR3 length: 14 residues. Germline V lookup: CDR1 SQVTM, CDR2 ANQGSEA. The CDR3 DNA follows: TGCAGCGTTGAAGACAGGAATGCGTACAATGAGCAGTTCTTC. Protein: CSVEDRNAYNEQFF.

The chain has TRBV29-1 and TRBJ1-1; no definite D call. This CDR3 spans 14 amino acids. Germline CDR1 SQVTM, CDR2 ANQGSEA. Trimming took 6 bases from V and 0 from J, leaving 14 bases between them. In nucleotides, the CDR3 is TGCAGCGTGCTCTTCGGGTACTTGAACACTGAAGCTTTCTTT. Amino acid sequence: CSVLFGYLNTEAFF.

This chain joins TRBV12-3 or TRBV12-4 and TRBJ2-7; D might be TRBD1 (6 bases). V lost 2 bases and J 7 bases, leaving 12 bases between the germline ends. The CDR3 length is 13 residues. The CDR3 DNA reads TGTGCCAGCAGTTTACAGGGGAATAGAGAGCAGTACGTC. Amino acids: CASSLQGNREQYV.

The rearrangement links TRBV20-1 to TRBJ2-6, with 8 nucleotides matching TRBD1. The CDR3 is made up of 17 amino acids. J lost 3 bases, V lost 3 bases, and 10 bases had no gene match. Germline CDR1 DFQATT, CDR2 SNEGSKA (reference sequence). DNA of the CDR3: TGCAGTGCTAGGTCCCCAGGGGGCCTACGTGGGGCCAACGTCCTGACTTTC. It specifies CSARSPGGLRGANVLTF.

This chain connects TRBV3-1 to TRBJ1-5, with 7 bases matching TRBD1. The junction had 16 bases not matched to a gene; V was cut back by 0 bases and J by 5 bases. Germline V gene sequence: CDR1 LGHDT, CDR2 YNNKEL (reference sequence). This CDR3 region has 19 residues. The CDR3 loop is CASSQDYGQAEAQHQPQHF. CDR3 in DNA: TGTGCCAGCAGCCAAGATTATGGACAGGCCGAGGCCCAGCATCAGCCCCAGCATTTT.

V gene TRBV2 combines with J gene TRBJ2-5; TRBD1 aligns across 11 bases. The CDR3 has 13 residues. The germline gives CDR1 SNHLY, CDR2 FYNNEI. The J segment lost 5 bases and the V segment lost 9 bases, leaving 5 bases of the junction unmatched. The CDR3 DNA follows: TGTGCCAGTCCGGGACAGGGGGAGGAGACCCAGTACTTC. This encodes CASPGQGEETQYF.

The genes are TRBV5-4 and TRBJ2-3; tentative D call: TRBD2 (6 bases). V was clipped by 5 bases and J by 0 bases, with 7 bases between them. CDR1 and CDR2 from the germline V gene are SGHNT and YYREEE (reference sequence). The CDR3 loop spans 13 amino acids. The CDR3 loop is CASRAGSTDTQYF. CDR3 DNA sequence: TGTGCCAGCAGGGCGGGGAGCACAGATACGCAGTATTTT.

The chain joins TRBV30 to TRBJ1-2; 11 bases align to TRBD1. J was trimmed by 5 bases and V by 6 bases; bases with no gene match: 8. This CDR3 has 14 amino acids. Germline values: CDR1 GTSNPN, CDR2 SVGIG (reference sequence). CDR3 coding DNA: TGTGCCTGCCACGGACAGGGGGCATTATATGGCTACACCTTC. Its translation: CACHGQGALYGYTF.

This chain connects TRBV5-1 to TRBJ2-5, with D tentatively TRBD1 or TRBD2 (5 bases each). The CDR3 covers 15 residues. Looked up from germline, CDR1 is SGHRS and CDR2 is YFSETQ. Deletions cut 3 bases from V and 4 bases from J, with 16 bases between. CDR3: CASSSADGTAETQYF. Here the CDR3 DNA reads TGCGCCAGCAGCTCGGCCGACGGGACCGCAGAGACCCAGTACTTC.

The genes are TRBV5-1 and TRBJ2-1; D ambiguous. The germline V gene has CDR1 SGHRS and CDR2 YFSETQ. This CDR3 spans 14 amino acids. Trimming cost V 2 bases and J 4 bases, with 10 bases left between them. The CDR3 DNA follows: TGCGCCAGCAGCTTATCGGCAGATTACAATGAGCAGTTCTTC. Protein sequence: CASSLSADYNEQFF.

The chain combines TRBV12-3 or TRBV12-4 with TRBJ1-1; D may be TRBD1 (6 bases). The V and J ends lost 6 bases and 3 bases respectively, with 14 bases between them. There are 14 residues in the CDR3. The CDR3, as DNA: TGTGCCAGCAGGACCCTACAGGGCTACACTGAAGCTTTCTTT. It encodes CASRTLQGYTEAFF.

The chain recombines TRBV3-1 with TRBJ2-5; TRBD1 might be the D (6 bases). Germline lookup yields CDR1 LGHDT and CDR2 YNNKEL (reference sequence). The CDR3 has 14 amino acids. V was shortened by 5 bases and J by 1 base, with 11 bases between the two germline ends. The CDR3 sequence: CASSSTTGQETQYF. CDR3 nucleotides: TGTGCCAGCAGCTCGACGACAGGCCAAGAGACCCAGTACTTC.

The V and J genes are TRBV5-4 and TRBJ1-6, with no clear D. Germline CDR1 is SGHNT and CDR2 is YYREEE (reference sequence). The V gene lost 0 bases and the J gene lost 14 bases, with 12 bases spanning the gap. This CDR3 is 13 amino acids long. The chain's CDR3 is CASSLDEPQSLHF. The CDR3 DNA follows: TGTGCCAGCAGCTTGGACGAGCCCCAGTCCCTCCACTTT.

The chain has TRBV13 and TRBJ2-7; 9 bases map to TRBD2. The CDR3 spans 14 residues. The ends lost 5 bases at V and 3 bases at J; junction bases unmatched: 5. Germline loops: CDR1 PRHDT, CDR2 FYEKMQ (reference sequence). CDR3 region: CASSPSGADYEQYF. Here the CDR3 DNA reads TGTGCCAGCAGCCCTAGCGGGGCCGACTACGAGCAGTACTTC.

The V gene is TRBV7-9, the J gene TRBJ1-5, with 7 bases aligning to TRBD1. The CDR3 runs 14 residues. Unmatched junction bases numbered 3, after V lost 5 bases and J lost 2 bases. Germline V gives CDR1 SEHNR, CDR2 FQNEAQ (reference sequence). CDR3 in amino acids: CASSGGQGNQPQHF. CDR3 nucleotides: TGTGCCAGCAGCGGTGGACAGGGCAATCAGCCCCAGCATTTT.

This clonotype has a single count. V is TRBV3-1 and J is TRBJ1-2, with D unresolved. The CDR3 has 15 residues. Germline CDR1 and CDR2: LGHDT and YNNKEL (reference sequence). V was cut by 1 base and J by 4 bases, with 13 bases left in between. DNA for the CDR3: TGTGCCAGCAGCCAAGTAAGGAGTACGGGCTATGGCTACACCTTC. It encodes CASSQVRSTGYGYTF.